This T cell receptor (beta chain) emerged from a study of breast tumors, draining lymph nodes, adjacent tissues. From the multiplex PCR reads, TCRdb called clonotypes with MiXCR, one entry per CDR3 protein. The sample lists some 250,000 distinct CDR3 sequences; less than 35% were seen once. Samples came from axillary lymph nodes draining the breast cancer. V lost 1 base, J lost 5 bases, and 17 bases lay in between. Germline assignment: CDR1 SGHVS and CDR2 FNYEAQ. CDR3 size: 16 residues. The table lists this clonotype with a few counts. Antigen specificity is unknown. Overall study results and limits: Data only fit, rather than demonstrated, lymph node origin of most tumor T cells. Tumor repertoires ranked between lymph nodes and nontumor tissue in diversity, with V and J gene preferences. Luminal-like breast cancer showed significantly higher tumor–nontumor repertoire similarity than basal-like. Findings are consistent with lymph node origin and intratumoral expansion of most tumor T cells.

Material: axillary lymph node tissue. This TCR was sampled from a female donor with breast cancer. Some clones in this sample may be carry-over from other donors' samples. The chain carries TRBV7-6 and TRBJ1-1; the D gene is possibly TRBD1 (5 bases). Written as DNA, the CDR3 is TGTGCCAGCAGCTTAGAAGGGGTGGGAGGTGGAACTGAAGCTTTCTTT. Its translation: CASSLEGVGGGTEAFF. Full variable domain (outside the CDR3, taken from reference TRBV7-6 and TRBJ1-1): GAGVSQSPRYKVTKRGQDVALRCDPISGHVSLYWYRQALGQGPEFLTYFNYEAQQDKSGLPNDRFSAERPEGSISTLTIQRTEQRDSAMYRCASSLEGVGGGTEAFFGQGTRLTVV.